These 9 T cell receptor beta chains came from one sample sequenced in a study of identical twins (dated by TCRdb to the mid-2010s). To prepare the library, 5' RACE was applied. The listed sequencing device is Illumina HiSeq 2000. TCRdb passed the public sequencing reads through fastp at Q25 and MiXCR, retaining productive beta sequences. Each record represents a unique CDR3 protein, reported with the most common genes and DNA among its rows. The sample profile shows about 210,000 distinct CDR3 sequences; approximately 9% of them were found once. The top ten hold 5.1% of the sample. Sequencing was done on a sample of memory (CD45RO+) T cells sorted from blood. The sample's cell subset or site label, in plain terms: CD45RO+ enriched T cells. These receptors all come from a woman under 30 in good health.

This clonotype was found many times. This chain connects TRBV2 to TRBJ2-2; D possibly corresponds to TRBD1 (6 bases). The CDR3 loop spans 14 amino acids. V was cut by 5 bases and J by 4 bases, with 11 bases left in between. Germline V CDR1 and CDR2: SNHLY, FYNNEI. The CDR3 DNA reads as TGTGCCAGCAGTCCGGACAGATTCACCGGGGAGCTGTTTTTT. This encodes CASSPDRFTGELFF.

This clonotype appeared a few times. This chain links TRBV27 with TRBJ2-7, with TRBD1 matching over 12 bases. CDR3 size: 13 residues. The V gene end was trimmed by 8 bases and the J gene end by 7 bases; junction bases not matched to a gene: 6. Germline assignment: CDR1 MNHEY and CDR2 SMNVEV (reference sequence). CDR3 loop: CASGRDRGQEQYF. CDR3 DNA sequence: TGTGCCAGCGGCCGGGACAGGGGGCAGGAGCAGTACTTC.

This clonotype was seen a handful of times. The rearrangement links TRBV5-4 to TRBJ1-4, with D maybe TRBD1 (6 bases). Germline CDR1 SGHNT, CDR2 YYREEE (reference sequence). Deletions cut 5 bases from V and 3 bases from J, with 14 bases between. The CDR3 consists of 15 residues. This chain's CDR3 is CASSLTGRANEKLFF. CDR3 DNA: TGTGCCAGCAGTCTTACAGGGAGGGCTAATGAAAAACTGTTTTTT.

The rearrangement links TRBV15 to TRBJ1-1; maybe TRBD1 (5 bases). Germline V gives CDR1 LNHNV, CDR2 YYDKDF (reference sequence). This CDR3 has 12 residues. Deletions cut 9 bases from V and 6 bases from J, with 14 bases between. CDR3 residues: CATSQGRAEAFF. CDR3 sequence (DNA): TGTGCCACTAGCCAGGGTCGTGCTGAAGCTTTCTTT.

This clonotype was counted only a few times. The rearrangement uses TRBV5-6 and TRBJ2-2; D is unresolved. Germline CDR1 SGHDT, CDR2 YYEEEE. This CDR3 is built from 12 residues. The V end was cut by 5 bases, the J end by 5 bases, with 7 bases between. As DNA, the CDR3 is TGTGCCAGCAGGTTTGCTACCGGGGAGCTGTTTTTT. Its protein is CASRFATGELFF.

In its sample, this clonotype was seen a few times. The genes are TRBV27 and TRBJ1-4, with D hard to call. This CDR3 contains 13 residues. V lost 5 bases and J 8 bases, leaving 12 bases between the germline ends. Germline CDR1 and CDR2: MNHEY and SMNVEV (reference sequence). CDR3 DNA: TGTGCCAGCAGTGATTACGGAGAGGAAAAACTGTTTTTT. Translated, it gives CASSDYGEEKLFF.

At least ten counts were recorded for this clonotype. V and J are TRBV7-8 and TRBJ1-1; TRBD1 might be the D (5 bases). The CDR3 is made up of 16 amino acids. The V gene lost 8 bases and the J gene lost 0 bases, with 19 bases spanning the gap. The V gene's germline CDR1 is SGHVS and CDR2 FQNEAQ. In DNA form, the CDR3 reads TGTGCCAGCTCCCCCGGGGGGACCATCATGAACACTGAAGCTTTCTTT. Amino acids: CASSPGGTIMNTEAFF. The whole variable domain, filled in from reference TRBV7-8 and TRBJ1-1, reads GAGVSQSPRYKVAKRGQDVALRCDPISGHVSLFWYQQALGQGPEFLTYFQNEAQLDKSGLPSDRFFAERPEGSVSTLKIQRTQQEDSAVYLCASSPGGTIMNTEAFFGQGTRLTVV.

This clonotype was observed a few times. This chain links TRBV5-1 with TRBJ1-1; 9 bases align to TRBD1. CDR1 SGHRS and CDR2 YFSETQ come from the germline V gene. After removal of 2 bases from V and 3 bases from J, the junction contained 5 bases not matched to a gene. The CDR3 consists of 15 residues. The CDR3, as DNA: TGCGCCAGCAGCTTAGGGGACAGGGCTTACACTGAAGCTTTCTTT. Translation: CASSLGDRAYTEAFF.

This chain joins TRBV7-9 and TRBJ2-1, with 9 bases identical to TRBD2. V shed 1 base and J 5 bases; nucleotides not matched to a gene: 3. Germline CDR1 reads SEHNR; CDR2 reads FQNEAQ (reference sequence). CDR3 size: 15 residues. As DNA, the CDR3 is TGTGCCAGCAGCTTAGGGACTAGCGCTAACAATGAGCAGTTCTTC. Amino acids: CASSLGTSANNEQFF.